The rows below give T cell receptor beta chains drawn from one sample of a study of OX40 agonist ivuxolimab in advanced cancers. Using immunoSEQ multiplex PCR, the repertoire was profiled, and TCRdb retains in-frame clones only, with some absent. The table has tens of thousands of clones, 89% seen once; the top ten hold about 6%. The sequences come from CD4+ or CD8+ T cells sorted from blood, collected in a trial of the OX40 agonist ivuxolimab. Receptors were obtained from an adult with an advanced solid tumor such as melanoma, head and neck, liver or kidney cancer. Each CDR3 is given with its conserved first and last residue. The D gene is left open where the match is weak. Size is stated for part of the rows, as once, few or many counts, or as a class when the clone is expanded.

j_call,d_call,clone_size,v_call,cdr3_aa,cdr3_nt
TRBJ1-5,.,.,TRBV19,CASSIWGPSNQPQHF,TGTGCCAGTAGTATTTGGGGACCAAGCAATCAGCCCCAGCATTTT
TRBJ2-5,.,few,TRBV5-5,CASSFSGREETQYF,TGTGCCAGCAGCTTCTCAGGGCGGGAAGAGACCCAGTACTTC
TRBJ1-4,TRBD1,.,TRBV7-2,CASSLGQEATNEKLFF,TGTGCCAGCAGCCTGGGACAGGAAGCAACTAATGAAAAACTGTTTTTT
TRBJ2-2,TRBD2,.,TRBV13,CASSLGLAENTGELFF,TGTGCCAGCAGCTTAGGACTAGCGGAGAACACCGGGGAGCTGTTTTTT
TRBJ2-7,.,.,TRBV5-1,CASSFSPTVPSPSYEQYF,TGCGCCAGCAGTTTTTCGCCGACCGTTCCGAGCCCATCCTACGAGCAGTACTTC
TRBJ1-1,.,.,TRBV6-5,CASSYSKSTEAFF,TGTGCCAGCAGTTACTCGAAGTCCACTGAAGCTTTCTTT
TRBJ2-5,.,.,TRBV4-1,CASSQDRETQETQYF,TGCGCCAGCAGCCAAGATCGGGAAACCCAAGAGACCCAGTACTTC
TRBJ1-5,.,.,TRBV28,CASRPQGLGQPQHF,TGTGCCAGCAGACCACAGGGACTGGGGCAGCCCCAGCATTTT
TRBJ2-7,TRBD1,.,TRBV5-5,CASIGDRGPNEQYF,TGTGCCAGCATCGGAGACAGGGGGCCCAACGAGCAGTACTTC
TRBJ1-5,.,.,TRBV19,CASKGGGGNQPQHF,TGTGCCAGTAAGGGCGGGGGAGGCAATCAGCCCCAGCATTTT
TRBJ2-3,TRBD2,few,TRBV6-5,CASRLAGGGADTQYF,TGTGCCAGCCGACTAGCGGGAGGGGGGGCAGATACGCAGTATTTT
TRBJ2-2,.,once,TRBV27,CASSPLGAGNTGELFF,TGTGCCAGCAGTCCTCTGGGGGCAGGGAACACCGGGGAGCTGTTTTTT
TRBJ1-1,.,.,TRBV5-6,CANSLTTEAFF,TGTGCCAACAGCTTGACTACTGAAGCTTTCTTT
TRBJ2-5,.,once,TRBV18,CASSLGQKYQETQYF,TGTGCCAGCTCCCTAGGACAGAAGTACCAAGAGACCCAGTACTTC
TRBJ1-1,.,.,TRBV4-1,CASSSGGANTEAFF,TGCGCCAGCAGCTCGGGGGGTGCGAACACTGAAGCTTTCTTT
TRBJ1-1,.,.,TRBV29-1,CSVEDRAPLNTEAFF,TGCAGCGTTGAAGATAGGGCACCATTGAACACTGAAGCTTTCTTT
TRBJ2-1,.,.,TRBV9,CASSVDGASYNEQFF,TGTGCCAGCAGCGTAGATGGTGCATCCTACAATGAGCAGTTCTTC
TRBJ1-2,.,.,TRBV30,CAWSVRGTHYGYTF,TGTGCCTGGAGTGTGAGGGGTACACACTATGGCTACACCTTC
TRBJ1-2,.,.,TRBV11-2,CASSLEIIGDYGYTF,TGTGCCAGCAGCTTGGAGATTATTGGGGACTATGGCTACACCTTC
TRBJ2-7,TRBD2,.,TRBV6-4,CASTDDLAGGTYEQYF,TGTGCCAGCACCGACGATCTAGCGGGAGGAACCTACGAGCAGTACTTC
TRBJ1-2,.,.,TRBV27,CASSLDWRRNYGYTF,TGTGCCAGCAGTTTAGATTGGAGGCGCAACTATGGCTACACCTTC
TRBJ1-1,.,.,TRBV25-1,CASSENGVNTEAFF,TGTGCCAGCAGTGAGAATGGGGTGAACACTGAAGCTTTCTTT
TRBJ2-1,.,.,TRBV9,CASSLGNEQFF,TGTGCCAGCAGTTTGGGCAATGAGCAGTTCTTC
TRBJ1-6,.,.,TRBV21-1,CASSDIEGAYNSPLHF,TGTGCCAGCAGCGATATTGAGGGAGCCTATAATTCACCCCTCCACTTT
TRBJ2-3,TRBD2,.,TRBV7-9,CASSKGLAGRTDTQYF,TGTGCCAGCAGCAAGGGACTAGCGGGTAGAACAGATACGCAGTATTTT
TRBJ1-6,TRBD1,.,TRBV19,CASSIDRESPLHF,TGTGCCAGTAGTATCGACAGGGAATCACCCCTCCACTTT
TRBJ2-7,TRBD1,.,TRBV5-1,CASSTTGTAYEQYF,TGCGCCAGCAGCACAACCGGGACAGCCTACGAGCAGTACTTC
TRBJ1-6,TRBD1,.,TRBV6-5,CASSYSGTGVSPLHF,TGTGCCAGCAGTTACTCAGGGACAGGGGTTTCACCCCTCCACTTT
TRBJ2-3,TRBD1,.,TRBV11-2,CASSPTGGTDTQYF,TGTGCCAGCAGCCCGACAGGGGGCACAGATACGCAGTATTTT
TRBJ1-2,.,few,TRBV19,CASSPGRFSYGYTF,TGTGCCAGTAGTCCGGGACGGTTTTCTTATGGCTACACCTTC
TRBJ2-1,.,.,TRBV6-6,CASSYRAGDFLGEQFF,TGTGCCAGCAGTTACCGGGCAGGGGATTTTTTGGGTGAGCAGTTCTTC
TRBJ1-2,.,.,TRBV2,CASSEWQSYGYTF,TGTGCCAGCAGTGAGTGGCAGAGTTATGGCTACACCTTC
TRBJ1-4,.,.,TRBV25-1,CASSDVRDLNEKLFF,TGTGCCAGCAGTGACGTCCGGGACCTGAATGAAAAACTGTTTTTT
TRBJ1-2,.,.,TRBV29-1,CSVVGGFLVDGYTF,TGCAGCGTTGTGGGGGGGTTCTTGGTCGATGGCTACACCTTC
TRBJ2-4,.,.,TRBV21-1,CASSNSEAKNIQYF,TGTGCCAGCAGCAATTCCGAAGCCAAAAACATTCAGTACTTC
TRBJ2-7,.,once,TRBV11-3,CASSPDRGYEQYF,TGTGCCAGCAGCCCCGACCGCGGGTACGAGCAGTACTTC
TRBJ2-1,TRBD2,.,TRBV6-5,CASSYSDRGGHNEQFF,TGTGCCAGCAGTTACTCGGATCGCGGGGGGCATAATGAGCAGTTCTTC
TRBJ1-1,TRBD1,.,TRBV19,CASSPRDRGYEAFF,TGTGCCAGTAGCCCCAGGGACAGGGGGTACGAAGCTTTCTTT
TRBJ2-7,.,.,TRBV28,CASSYPLKGGPQAYEQYF,TGTGCCAGCAGCTACCCTCTTAAGGGCGGGCCCCAAGCCTACGAGCAGTACTTC
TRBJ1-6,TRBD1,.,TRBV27,CASSLQGFSYNSPLHF,TGTGCCAGCAGTCTACAGGGGTTCTCCTATAATTCACCCCTCCACTTT
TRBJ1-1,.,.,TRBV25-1,CASSDLGYTEAFF,TGTGCCAGCAGTGATTTGGGTTACACTGAAGCTTTCTTT